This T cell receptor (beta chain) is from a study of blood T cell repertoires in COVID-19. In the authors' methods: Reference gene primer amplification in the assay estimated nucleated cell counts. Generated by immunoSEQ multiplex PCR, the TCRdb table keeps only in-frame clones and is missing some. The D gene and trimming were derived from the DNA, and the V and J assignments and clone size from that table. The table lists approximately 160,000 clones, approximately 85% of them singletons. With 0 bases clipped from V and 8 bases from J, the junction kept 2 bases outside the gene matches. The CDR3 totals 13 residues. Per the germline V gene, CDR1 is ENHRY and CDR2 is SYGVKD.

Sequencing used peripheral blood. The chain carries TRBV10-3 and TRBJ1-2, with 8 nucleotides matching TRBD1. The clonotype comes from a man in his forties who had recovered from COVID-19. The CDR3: CAISESQGGGYTF. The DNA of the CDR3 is TGTGCCATCAGTGAGTCACAGGGGGGAGGCTACACCTTC.